This TCR beta chain was profiled in a study of blood T cell repertoires in COVID-19. V lost 0 bases and J 7 bases, leaving 12 bases between the germline ends. In germline, CDR1 is ENHRY, CDR2 SYGVKD. This CDR3 has 15 amino acids. Data came from immunoSEQ multiplex PCR; TCRdb stores just in-frame clones and leaves some out. The table shows 310,000 or so clones, with over 80% occurring only once. Individuals aged about 18 to 89 years were recruited from fewer than 25 US areas. Source material: PBMCs or T cells enriched from blood (not recorded which). V is TRBV10-3 and J is TRBJ1-4; D not certain. The receptor was isolated from a woman aged 18-29 years who had recovered from COVID-19. The CDR3 protein is CAISESIGKGEKLFF. DNA of the CDR3: TGTGCCATCAGTGAGTCGATCGGGAAGGGTGAAAAACTGTTTTTT.